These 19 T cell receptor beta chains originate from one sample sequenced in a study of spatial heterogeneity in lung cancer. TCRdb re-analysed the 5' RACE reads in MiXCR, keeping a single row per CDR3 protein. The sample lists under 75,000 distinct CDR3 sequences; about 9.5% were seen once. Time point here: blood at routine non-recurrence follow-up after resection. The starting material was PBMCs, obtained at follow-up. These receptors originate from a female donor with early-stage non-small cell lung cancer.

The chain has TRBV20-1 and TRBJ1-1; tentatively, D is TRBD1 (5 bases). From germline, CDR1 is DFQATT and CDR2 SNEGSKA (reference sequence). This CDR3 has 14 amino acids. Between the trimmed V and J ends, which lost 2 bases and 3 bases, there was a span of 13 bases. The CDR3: CSARTPGRDTEAFF. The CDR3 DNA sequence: TGCAGTGCTAGAACCCCGGGACGGGACACTGAAGCTTTCTTT.

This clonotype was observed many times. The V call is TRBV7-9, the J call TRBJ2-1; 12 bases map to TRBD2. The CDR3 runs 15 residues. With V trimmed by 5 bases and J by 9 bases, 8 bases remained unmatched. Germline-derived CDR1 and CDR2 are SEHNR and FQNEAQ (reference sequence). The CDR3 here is CASSPSGLAGFEQFF. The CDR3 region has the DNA TGTGCCAGCAGCCCGAGTGGACTAGCGGGATTTGAGCAGTTCTTC.

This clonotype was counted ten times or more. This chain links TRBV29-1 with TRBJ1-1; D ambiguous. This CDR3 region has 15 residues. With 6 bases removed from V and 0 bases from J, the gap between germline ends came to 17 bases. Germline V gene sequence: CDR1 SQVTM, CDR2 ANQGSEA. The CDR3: CSVLRGNGLNTEAFF. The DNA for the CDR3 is TGCAGCGTCCTAAGAGGGAACGGCTTGAACACTGAAGCTTTCTTT.

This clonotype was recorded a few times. CDR3 amino acids: CASTTSGSNTGELFF. The DNA of the CDR3 is TGTGCCAGCACCACTAGCGGGTCGAACACCGGGGAGCTGTTTTTT. J is TRBJ2-2 and V is TRBV3-1; 9 bases agree with TRBD2. The CDR3 covers 15 residues. The germline V gene has CDR1 LGHDT and CDR2 YNNKEL (reference sequence). V trimming: 7 bases; J trimming: 0 bases; junction bases outside the gene matches: 3. Complete variable domain (other parts from reference TRBV3-1 and TRBJ2-2): DTAVSQTPKYLVTQMGNDKSIKCEQNLGHDTMYWYKQDSKKFLKIMFSYNNKELIINETVPNRFSPKSPDKAHLNLHINSLELGDSAVYFCASTTSGSNTGELFFGEGSRLTVL.

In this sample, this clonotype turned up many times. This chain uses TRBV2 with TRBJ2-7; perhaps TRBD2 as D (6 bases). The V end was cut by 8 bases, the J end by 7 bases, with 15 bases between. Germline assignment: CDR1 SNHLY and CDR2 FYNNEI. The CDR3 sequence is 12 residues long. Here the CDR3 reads CASGRTISEQYF. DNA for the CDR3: TGTGCCAGCGGCCGGACTATCAGTGAGCAGTACTTC. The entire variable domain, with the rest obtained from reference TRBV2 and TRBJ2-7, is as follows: EPEVTQTPSHQVTQMGQEVILRCVPISNHLYFYWYRQILGQKVEFLVSFYNNEISEKSEIFDDQFSVERPDGSNFTLKIRSTKLEDSAMYFCASGRTISEQYFGPGTRLTVT.

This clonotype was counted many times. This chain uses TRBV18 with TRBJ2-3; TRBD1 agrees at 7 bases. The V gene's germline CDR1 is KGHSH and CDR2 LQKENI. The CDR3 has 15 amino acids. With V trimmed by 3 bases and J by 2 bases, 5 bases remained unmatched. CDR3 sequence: CASSPRDRYTDTQYF. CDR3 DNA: TGTGCCAGCTCACCTCGGGACAGATACACAGATACGCAGTATTTT.

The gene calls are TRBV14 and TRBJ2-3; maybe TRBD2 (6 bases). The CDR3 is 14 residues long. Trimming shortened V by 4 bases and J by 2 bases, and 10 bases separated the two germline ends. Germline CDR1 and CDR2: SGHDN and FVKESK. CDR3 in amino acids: CASSLGGDTDTQYF. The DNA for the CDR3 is TGTGCCAGCAGCCTCGGAGGGGACACAGATACGCAGTATTTT. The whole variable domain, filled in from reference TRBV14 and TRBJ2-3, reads EAGVTQFPSHSVIEKGQTVTLRCDPISGHDNLYWYRRVMGKEIKFLLHFVKESKQDESGMPNNRFLAERTGGTYSTLKVQPAELEDSGVYFCASSLGGDTDTQYFGPGTRLTVL.

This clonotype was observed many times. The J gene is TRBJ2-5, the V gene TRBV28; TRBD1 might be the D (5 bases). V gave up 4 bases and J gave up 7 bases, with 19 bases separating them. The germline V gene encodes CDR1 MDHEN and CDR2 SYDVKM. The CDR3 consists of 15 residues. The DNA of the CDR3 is TGTGCCAGCAGTTCCTCCGGAGTCGCAAGGGGGACCCAGTACTTC. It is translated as CASSSSGVARGTQYF.

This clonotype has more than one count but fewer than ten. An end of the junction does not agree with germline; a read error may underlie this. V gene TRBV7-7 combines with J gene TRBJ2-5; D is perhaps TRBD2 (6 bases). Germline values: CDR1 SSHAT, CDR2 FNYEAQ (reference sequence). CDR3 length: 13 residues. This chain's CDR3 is CASTQGGAETQYF. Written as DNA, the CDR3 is TGTGCTAGCACCCAAGGAGGGGCCGAGACCCAGTACTTC.

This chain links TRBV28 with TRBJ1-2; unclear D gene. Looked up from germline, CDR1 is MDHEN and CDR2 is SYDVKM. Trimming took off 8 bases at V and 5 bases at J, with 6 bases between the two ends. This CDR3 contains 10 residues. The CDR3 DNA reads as TGTGCCAGCGCGAGGTATGGCTACACCTTC. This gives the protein CASARYGYTF.

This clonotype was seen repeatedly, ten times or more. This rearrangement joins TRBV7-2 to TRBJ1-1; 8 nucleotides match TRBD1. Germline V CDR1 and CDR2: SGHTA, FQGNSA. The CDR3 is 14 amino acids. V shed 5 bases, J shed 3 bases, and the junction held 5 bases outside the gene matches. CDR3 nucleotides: TGTGCCAGCAGCCTTCGACAGGGGTACACTGAAGCTTTCTTT. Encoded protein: CASSLRQGYTEAFF.

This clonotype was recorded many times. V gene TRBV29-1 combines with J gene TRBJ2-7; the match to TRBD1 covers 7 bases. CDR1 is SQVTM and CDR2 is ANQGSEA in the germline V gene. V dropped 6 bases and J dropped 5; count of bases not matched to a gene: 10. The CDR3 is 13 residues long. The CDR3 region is CSVGTAIGNEQYF. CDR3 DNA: TGCAGCGTCGGGACAGCAATCGGAAACGAGCAGTACTTC.

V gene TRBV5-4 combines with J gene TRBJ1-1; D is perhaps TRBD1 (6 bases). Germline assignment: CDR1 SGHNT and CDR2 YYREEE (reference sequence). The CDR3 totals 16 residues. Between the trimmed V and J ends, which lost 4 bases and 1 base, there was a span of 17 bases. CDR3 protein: CASSPGTRGGNTEAFF. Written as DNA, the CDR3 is TGTGCCAGCAGCCCGGGGACCAGGGGTGGGAACACTGAAGCTTTCTTT.

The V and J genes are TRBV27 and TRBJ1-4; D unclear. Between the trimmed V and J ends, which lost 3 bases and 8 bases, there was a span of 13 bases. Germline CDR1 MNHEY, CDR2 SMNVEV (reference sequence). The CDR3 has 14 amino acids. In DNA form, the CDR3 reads TGTGCCAGCAGTTTGTTAGAGGGAGGCGAAAAACTGTTTTTT. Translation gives CASSLLEGGEKLFF.

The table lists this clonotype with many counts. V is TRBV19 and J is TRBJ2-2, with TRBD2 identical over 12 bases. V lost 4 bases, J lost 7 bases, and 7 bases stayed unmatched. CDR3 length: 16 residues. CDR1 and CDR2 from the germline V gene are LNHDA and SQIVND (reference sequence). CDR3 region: CASSRASGRAGGELFF. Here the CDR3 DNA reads TGTGCCAGTAGTAGGGCTAGCGGGAGGGCCGGCGGGGAGCTGTTTTTT.

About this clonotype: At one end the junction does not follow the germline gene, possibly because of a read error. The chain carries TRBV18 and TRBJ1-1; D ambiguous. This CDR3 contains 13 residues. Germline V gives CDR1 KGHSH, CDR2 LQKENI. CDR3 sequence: CASTPRLNTEAFF. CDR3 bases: TGTGCCAGCACACCGCGACTGAACACTGAAGCTTTCTTT.

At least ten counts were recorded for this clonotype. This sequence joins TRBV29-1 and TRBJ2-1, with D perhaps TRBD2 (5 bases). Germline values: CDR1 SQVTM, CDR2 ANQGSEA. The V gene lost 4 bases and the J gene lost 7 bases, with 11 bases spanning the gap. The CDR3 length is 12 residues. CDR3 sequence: CSVVLRGNEQFF. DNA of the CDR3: TGCAGCGTTGTGCTTCGCGGGAATGAGCAGTTCTTC.

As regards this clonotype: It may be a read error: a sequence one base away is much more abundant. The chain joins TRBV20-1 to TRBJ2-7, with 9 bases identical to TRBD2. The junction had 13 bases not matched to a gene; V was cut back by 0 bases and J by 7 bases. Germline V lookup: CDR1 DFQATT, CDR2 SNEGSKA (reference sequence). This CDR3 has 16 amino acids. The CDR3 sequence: CSAREGAASGAEEQYF. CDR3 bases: TGCAGTGCTAGAGAGGGGGCGGCTAGCGGGGCGGAAGAGCAGTACTTC.

The CDR3 region has the DNA TGTGCCTGCCTGGGGACAGTCTCCTATAATTCACCCCTCCACTTT. Protein: CACLGTVSYNSPLHF. This chain links TRBV28 with TRBJ1-6; 7 bases line up with TRBD1. This CDR3 has 15 residues. V lost 11 bases, J lost 0 bases, and 7 bases stayed unmatched. The germline gives CDR1 MDHEN, CDR2 SYDVKM.